These T cell receptor beta chains were read from a single sample in a study of molecular identifiers for immune sequencing clone quantification. Via MiXCR, TCRdb re-called the PCR reads, giving one row per CDR3 protein. This table holds some 97,000 distinct CDR3 sequences, approximately 24% found once. Sequenced material: naive CD8+ T cells from blood, with Jurkat cell RNA spiked in. The receptor set was obtained from a human donor in good health. Some libraries in this study had Jurkat cell RNA spiked in. Both conserved end residues are part of each CDR3. The order of the fields is V gene, D gene, clone size, CDR3 length, J gene, CDR3 DNA, CDR3 protein. D genes are given only for firm matches. Some rows have no size entry. The others give once, few or many, or a class for an expanded clone.

v_call: TRBV18; d_call: NA; clone_size: few; cdr3_length: 17; j_call: TRBJ2-6; cdr3_nt: TGTGCCAGCTCACCACCGGATTGGCTTTCTGGGGCCAACGTCCTGACTTTC; cdr3_aa: CASSPPDWLSGANVLTF
v_call: TRBV7-9; d_call: NA; clone_size: many; cdr3_length: 16; j_call: TRBJ2-6; cdr3_nt: TGTGCCAGCAGCTTATCCGGGCAGGAAGGGGCCAACGTCCTGACTTTC; cdr3_aa: CASSLSGQEGANVLTF
v_call: TRBV7-9; d_call: NA; clone_size: many; cdr3_length: 12; j_call: TRBJ2-3; cdr3_nt: TGTGCCAGCAGCTTAGTCCCAGATACGCAGTATTTT; cdr3_aa: CASSLVPDTQYF
v_call: TRBV14; d_call: NA; clone_size: few; cdr3_length: 15; j_call: TRBJ2-3; cdr3_nt: TGTGCCAGCAGCCAAGAATGGGGGGAAGGTGATACGCAGTATTTT; cdr3_aa: CASSQEWGEGDTQYF
v_call: TRBV7-9; d_call: NA; clone_size: many; cdr3_length: 15; j_call: TRBJ2-5; cdr3_nt: TGTGCCAGCAGCTTAGGAGATGGAGCACAAGAGACCCAGTACTTC; cdr3_aa: CASSLGDGAQETQYF
v_call: TRBV11-2; d_call: TRBD2; clone_size: few; cdr3_length: 13; j_call: TRBJ2-1; cdr3_nt: TGTGCCAGCAGCACCGGGGGGGCATATGAGCAGTTCTTC; cdr3_aa: CASSTGGAYEQFF
v_call: TRBV20-1; d_call: NA; clone_size: NA; cdr3_length: 13; j_call: TRBJ2-7; cdr3_nt: TGCAGTGCTAGTAACAGGGAGTCCTACGCGCAGTACTTC; cdr3_aa: CSASNRESYAQYF
v_call: TRBV7-9; d_call: NA; clone_size: few; cdr3_length: 14; j_call: TRBJ1-5; cdr3_nt: TGTGCCAGCAGCGACGGGACGAGCAATCAGCCCCAGCATTTT; cdr3_aa: CASSDGTSNQPQHF
v_call: TRBV14; d_call: NA; clone_size: NA; cdr3_length: 15; j_call: TRBJ2-7; cdr3_nt: TGTGCCAGCAGCCAAGTAGCCGGCTTCACCTACGAGCAGTACTTC; cdr3_aa: CASSQVAGFTYEQYF
v_call: TRBV30; d_call: TRBD1; clone_size: many; cdr3_length: 13; j_call: TRBJ1-1; cdr3_nt: TGTGCCTGGGGACAGGGTATGAACACTGAAGCTTTCTTT; cdr3_aa: CAWGQGMNTEAFF
v_call: TRBV13; d_call: NA; clone_size: many; cdr3_length: 13; j_call: TRBJ1-1; cdr3_nt: TGTGCCAGCAGCCCAGGACGGGGCGCTGAAGCTTTCTTT; cdr3_aa: CASSPGRGAEAFF
v_call: TRBV29-1; d_call: TRBD1; clone_size: many; cdr3_length: 12; j_call: TRBJ1-2; cdr3_nt: TGCAGCGCAGACAGGGAAACCTATGGCTACACCTTC; cdr3_aa: CSADRETYGYTF
v_call: TRBV29-1; d_call: NA; clone_size: many; cdr3_length: 13; j_call: TRBJ1-2; cdr3_nt: TGCAGCGTTGAGACGGACAGAGACTATGGCTACACCTTC; cdr3_aa: CSVETDRDYGYTF
v_call: TRBV27; d_call: NA; clone_size: NA; cdr3_length: 15; j_call: TRBJ2-7; cdr3_nt: TGTGCCAGCAGTTTGACGGGGGATGCAACCTACGAGCAGTACTTC; cdr3_aa: CASSLTGDATYEQYF
v_call: TRBV25-1; d_call: NA; clone_size: many; cdr3_length: 13; j_call: TRBJ2-1; cdr3_nt: TGTGCCAGCAGTGAAAGAATTGCCAATGAGCAGTTCTTC; cdr3_aa: CASSERIANEQFF
v_call: TRBV9; d_call: TRBD1; clone_size: many; cdr3_length: 14; j_call: TRBJ1-1; cdr3_nt: TGTGCCAGCAGCGCCGGGACAGGCAACACTGAAGCTTTCTTT; cdr3_aa: CASSAGTGNTEAFF
v_call: TRBV2; d_call: NA; clone_size: many; cdr3_length: 14; j_call: TRBJ2-1; cdr3_nt: TGTGCCAGCAGTCCGTTTGCGGGACACAATGAGCAGTTCTTC; cdr3_aa: CASSPFAGHNEQFF
v_call: TRBV6-4; d_call: TRBD2; clone_size: many; cdr3_length: 15; j_call: TRBJ2-3; cdr3_nt: TGTGCCAGCAGTCCCGAAGGACTAGCAATGGATACGCAGTATTTT; cdr3_aa: CASSPEGLAMDTQYF
v_call: TRBV7-2; d_call: NA; clone_size: NA; cdr3_length: 13; j_call: TRBJ1-5; cdr3_nt: TGTGCCACCTCAGCTTGGCCCAGTCAGCCCCGGCATTTT; cdr3_aa: CATSAWPSQPRHF
v_call: TRBV27; d_call: TRBD1; clone_size: many; cdr3_length: 18; j_call: TRBJ2-2; cdr3_nt: TGTGCCAGCAGTGATGACCCATACAGGGGGCCGAACACCGGGGAGCTGTTTTTT; cdr3_aa: CASSDDPYRGPNTGELFF
v_call: TRBV25-1; d_call: NA; clone_size: many; cdr3_length: 14; j_call: TRBJ2-5; cdr3_nt: TGTGCCAGCCAAACAGGGTTTCCCCAAGAGACCCAGTACTTC; cdr3_aa: CASQTGFPQETQYF
v_call: TRBV5-1; d_call: TRBD1; clone_size: few; cdr3_length: 13; j_call: TRBJ2-7; cdr3_nt: TGCGCCAGCAGCTTGGTACAGGGGTTCGAGCAGTACTTC; cdr3_aa: CASSLVQGFEQYF
v_call: TRBV28; d_call: TRBD1; clone_size: many; cdr3_length: 14; j_call: TRBJ2-3; cdr3_nt: TGTGCCAGCACCAGAGGGGGCGCCACAGATACGCAGTATTTT; cdr3_aa: CASTRGGATDTQYF
v_call: TRBV20-1; d_call: NA; clone_size: many; cdr3_length: 16; j_call: TRBJ2-7; cdr3_nt: TGCAGTGCTAGACTCGGCAGGACAGAGAGCTCCTACGAGCAGTACTTC; cdr3_aa: CSARLGRTESSYEQYF
v_call: TRBV3-1; d_call: NA; clone_size: NA; cdr3_length: 17; j_call: TRBJ2-5; cdr3_nt: TGTGCCAGCAGCCTGACCTTAGCCAGAGGGTACCAAGAGACCCAGTACTTC; cdr3_aa: CASSLTLARGYQETQYF
v_call: TRBV11-2; d_call: NA; clone_size: NA; cdr3_length: 14; j_call: TRBJ1-1; cdr3_nt: TGTGCCAGCAGCCCCAGCCACCAGGACACTGAAGCTTTCTTT; cdr3_aa: CASSPSHQDTEAFF
v_call: TRBV7-9; d_call: NA; clone_size: many; cdr3_length: 14; j_call: TRBJ1-1; cdr3_nt: TGTGCCAGCAGGCTTCCCGGACAGAACACTGAAGCTTTCTTT; cdr3_aa: CASRLPGQNTEAFF
v_call: TRBV6-2/TRBV6-3; d_call: TRBD2; clone_size: few; cdr3_length: 14; j_call: TRBJ2-7; cdr3_nt: TGTGCCAGCAGCAAGGGAGCGGGAGTGTACGAGCAGTACTTC; cdr3_aa: CASSKGAGVYEQYF
v_call: TRBV7-9; d_call: TRBD1; clone_size: many; cdr3_length: 14; j_call: TRBJ2-5; cdr3_nt: TGTGCCAGCAGCTTGGTCCAGGGGGAAGAGACCCAGTACTTC; cdr3_aa: CASSLVQGEETQYF
v_call: TRBV24-1; d_call: NA; clone_size: many; cdr3_length: 15; j_call: TRBJ2-3; cdr3_nt: TGTGCCACCAGTGATTCTACGGGGGGCACAGATACGCAGTATTTT; cdr3_aa: CATSDSTGGTDTQYF
v_call: TRBV7-7; d_call: TRBD1; clone_size: NA; cdr3_length: 14; j_call: TRBJ2-1; cdr3_nt: TGTGCTAGCAGCTCAGGGACAGGGGACAATGAGCAGTTCTTC; cdr3_aa: CASSSGTGDNEQFF
v_call: TRBV7-9; d_call: NA; clone_size: NA; cdr3_length: 15; j_call: TRBJ2-1; cdr3_nt: TGTGCCAGCAACCACCGTTTTGGCACCGACAATGAGCAGTTCTTC; cdr3_aa: CASNHRFGTDNEQFF
v_call: TRBV7-9; d_call: TRBD1; clone_size: many; cdr3_length: 13; j_call: TRBJ2-7; cdr3_nt: TGTGCCAGCAGCTTACAGGGGGCCGTCGAGCAGTACTTC; cdr3_aa: CASSLQGAVEQYF
v_call: TRBV3-1; d_call: TRBD1; clone_size: NA; cdr3_length: 19; j_call: TRBJ2-7; cdr3_nt: TGTGCCAGCAGCCAAACGCGTACGCTTCGCCGGGACAGGGGATACGAGCAGTACTTC; cdr3_aa: CASSQTRTLRRDRGYEQYF
v_call: TRBV5-1; d_call: TRBD2; clone_size: NA; cdr3_length: 14; j_call: TRBJ2-1; cdr3_nt: TGCGCCAGCAGCTACGGACTAGCGGGGGATGAGCAGTTCTTC; cdr3_aa: CASSYGLAGDEQFF
v_call: TRBV20-1; d_call: NA; clone_size: many; cdr3_length: 11; j_call: TRBJ1-1; cdr3_nt: TGCAGTGCTAGAAGGGGGATTGAAGCTTTCTTT; cdr3_aa: CSARRGIEAFF
v_call: TRBV29-1; d_call: NA; clone_size: many; cdr3_length: 12; j_call: TRBJ2-7; cdr3_nt: TGCAGCGTTGAGTCCAAAACCTACGAGCAGTACTTC; cdr3_aa: CSVESKTYEQYF
v_call: TRBV10-3; d_call: NA; clone_size: many; cdr3_length: 14; j_call: TRBJ2-7; cdr3_nt: TGTGCCATCAGCCTACAGGGATCCTCCTACGAGCAGTACTTC; cdr3_aa: CAISLQGSSYEQYF
v_call: TRBV6-5; d_call: TRBD1; clone_size: few; cdr3_length: 17; j_call: TRBJ2-2; cdr3_nt: TGTGCCAGCAGTTACTCGTGGGGACAGGCGAACACCGGGGAGCTGTTTTTT; cdr3_aa: CASSYSWGQANTGELFF
v_call: TRBV7-2; d_call: TRBD1; clone_size: NA; cdr3_length: 15; j_call: TRBJ1-5; cdr3_nt: TGTGCCAGCAGCTCACGAACAGGGGATGATCAGCCCCAGCATTTT; cdr3_aa: CASSSRTGDDQPQHF
v_call: TRBV4-1; d_call: TRBD2; clone_size: many; cdr3_length: 16; j_call: TRBJ2-7; cdr3_nt: TGCGCCAGCAGCCAAGATGCAACGGGGGGGCGCTACGAGCAGTACTTC; cdr3_aa: CASSQDATGGRYEQYF
v_call: TRBV9; d_call: TRBD2; clone_size: many; cdr3_length: 16; j_call: TRBJ2-3; cdr3_nt: TGTGCCAGCAGCGTGAGCGGGGGGGTAAGCACAGATACGCAGTATTTT; cdr3_aa: CASSVSGGVSTDTQYF
v_call: TRBV6-2/TRBV6-3; d_call: NA; clone_size: many; cdr3_length: 15; j_call: TRBJ1-2; cdr3_nt: TGTGCCAGCACAGTTCCCGGCCAGGGGATATATGGCTACACCTTC; cdr3_aa: CASTVPGQGIYGYTF
v_call: TRBV3-1; d_call: TRBD1; clone_size: NA; cdr3_length: 13; j_call: TRBJ2-5; cdr3_nt: TGTGCCAGCAGGGGGACAGCAAGAGAGACCCAGTACTTC; cdr3_aa: CASRGTARETQYF
v_call: TRBV6-6; d_call: NA; clone_size: NA; cdr3_length: 13; j_call: TRBJ2-3; cdr3_nt: TGTGCCAGCGGCTCCTCGGGGTCAGATACGCAGTATTTT; cdr3_aa: CASGSSGSDTQYF
v_call: TRBV19; d_call: TRBD2; clone_size: many; cdr3_length: 16; j_call: TRBJ2-3; cdr3_nt: TGTGCCAGTAGTATACCTAGCGGGGGAGACACAGATACGCAGTATTTT; cdr3_aa: CASSIPSGGDTDTQYF
v_call: TRBV7-2; d_call: TRBD1; clone_size: NA; cdr3_length: 19; j_call: TRBJ1-5; cdr3_nt: TGTGCCAGCAGCTTATACGGACAGGGGATCTTATATAGCAATCAGCCCCAGCATTTT; cdr3_aa: CASSLYGQGILYSNQPQHF
v_call: TRBV20-1; d_call: TRBD2; clone_size: many; cdr3_length: 13; j_call: TRBJ2-7; cdr3_nt: TGCAGTGCTATACCTAGCGGGTTCTACGAGCAGTACTTC; cdr3_aa: CSAIPSGFYEQYF
v_call: TRBV4-3; d_call: TRBD1; clone_size: many; cdr3_length: 14; j_call: TRBJ2-7; cdr3_nt: TGCGCCAGCAGCCCGGGACAGTTCTCCTACGAGCAGTACTTC; cdr3_aa: CASSPGQFSYEQYF
v_call: TRBV14; d_call: NA; clone_size: NA; cdr3_length: 15; j_call: TRBJ2-7; cdr3_nt: TGTGCCAGCAGCCCCGCCAGGCTTCGCTCCTACGCGCAGTACTTC; cdr3_aa: CASSPARLRSYAQYF
v_call: TRBV5-3; d_call: NA; clone_size: few; cdr3_length: 12; j_call: TRBJ1-1; cdr3_nt: TGTGCCAGCAGCTTCGGGCGTTCTGAAGCTTTCTTT; cdr3_aa: CASSFGRSEAFF
v_call: TRBV15; d_call: NA; clone_size: NA; cdr3_length: 20; j_call: TRBJ2-1; cdr3_nt: TGTGCCACCAGCAGAGATTCAAAGGACCCCTGGGACTTTCTTTACAATGAGCAGTTCTTC; cdr3_aa: CATSRDSKDPWDFLYNEQFF
v_call: TRBV5-6; d_call: NA; clone_size: NA; cdr3_length: 11; j_call: TRBJ2-1; cdr3_nt: TGTGCCGGCAGCTTGGGGCAACAAAGGACCTTC; cdr3_aa: CAGSLGQQRTF
v_call: TRBV5-1; d_call: NA; clone_size: many; cdr3_length: 15; j_call: TRBJ2-7; cdr3_nt: TGCGCCAGCAGCTTGGCCTCCGGACTTTCCTACGAGCAGTACTTC; cdr3_aa: CASSLASGLSYEQYF
v_call: TRBV5-1; d_call: TRBD1; clone_size: many; cdr3_length: 15; j_call: TRBJ2-3; cdr3_nt: TGCGCCAGCAGTCCGACAGGGGGCAGGTCGGATACGCAGTATTTT; cdr3_aa: CASSPTGGRSDTQYF
v_call: TRBV19; d_call: NA; clone_size: NA; cdr3_length: 14; j_call: TRBJ2-7; cdr3_nt: TGTGCCAGTAGTATTTTTGACCGGGGATACGAGCAGTACTTC; cdr3_aa: CASSIFDRGYEQYF